The 7 T cell receptor beta chains given below trace back to one sample, sequenced in a study of blood T cell repertoires in COVID-19. Some clones are missing from TCRdb's copy, which holds only in-frame ones; the method was immunoSEQ multiplex PCR. The data show 200,000 to 300,000 clones, more than 70% seen once. Material for sequencing was peripheral blood. The receptor set was obtained from a woman in her fifties or sixties with acute or convalescent COVID-19.

The rearrangement uses TRBV28 and TRBJ1-1; no definite D call. This CDR3 is built from 11 residues. Germline V gene lookup returns CDR1 MDHEN and CDR2 SYDVKM. Trimming left V 4 bases short and J 5 bases short, with 5 bases between. The CDR3 loop is CASSYWTEAFF. CDR3 in DNA: TGTGCCAGCAGTTACTGGACTGAAGCTTTCTTT.

The chain carries TRBV4-1 and TRBJ2-3, with 12 positions matching TRBD2. The V gene's germline CDR1 is MGHRA and CDR2 YSYEKL. V was clipped by 1 base and J by 5 bases; unmatched bases: 7. The CDR3 runs 17 residues. The chain's CDR3 is CASSQVSSGRAGDTQYF. Here the CDR3 DNA reads TGCGCCAGCAGCCAAGTATCTAGCGGGAGGGCCGGAGATACGCAGTATTTT.

The chain carries TRBV10-3 and TRBJ2-1; 12 positions match TRBD1. Germline loops: CDR1 ENHRY, CDR2 SYGVKD. J lost 8 bases, V lost 3 bases, and 23 bases had no gene match. The CDR3 sequence is 21 residues long. The CDR3 loop is CAISDAVRPGQGALQVHEQFF. CDR3 coding DNA: TGTGCCATCAGTGACGCGGTTCGTCCGGGACAGGGGGCCCTTCAAGTCCATGAGCAGTTCTTC.

The chain couples TRBV27 to TRBJ2-6, with 7 bases that match TRBD2. V was pared by 3 bases and J by 0 bases, with 8 bases of the junction left unmatched. Germline V lookup: CDR1 MNHEY, CDR2 SMNVEV (reference sequence). This CDR3 has 18 residues. Here the CDR3 reads CASSFVGGILSGANVLTF. Here the CDR3 DNA reads TGTGCCAGCAGTTTTGTCGGGGGGATCCTCTCTGGGGCCAACGTCCTGACTTTC.

As concerns this clone: One end of the junction does not line up with germline, which may come from a read error. The chain has TRBV15 and TRBJ1-5, with 9 bases that match TRBD1. Germline CDR1 is LNHNV and CDR2 is YYDKDF (reference sequence). The CDR3 sequence is 15 residues long. In nucleotides, the CDR3 is TGTGCCACCGACCGGGACAGGGCGAGCACTCAGCCCCAGCATTTT. It yields the protein CATDRDRASTQPQHF.

Comments on this clone: This sample includes further DNA sequences coding for the same CDR3. The CDR3 reads CASSIGGVGTEAFF. The CDR3 DNA reads as TGTGCCAGTAGTATTGGTGGTGTCGGCACTGAAGCTTTCTTT. The V and J genes are TRBV19 and TRBJ1-1, with unresolved D. The V and J ends lost 3 bases and 4 bases respectively, with 12 bases between them. The CDR3 loop spans 14 amino acids. Germline V gives CDR1 LNHDA, CDR2 SQIVND (reference sequence).

The rearrangement joins TRBV9 to TRBJ1-5, with D maybe TRBD1 (6 bases). Germline V CDR1 and CDR2: SGDLS, YYNGEE. V dropped 0 bases and J dropped 6 bases, with 13 bases sitting between them. The CDR3 extends over 15 amino acids. The DNA for the CDR3 is TGTGCCAGCAGCGTAGATTACAGGGTTGGTCAGCCCCAGCATTTT. Protein: CASSVDYRVGQPQHF.